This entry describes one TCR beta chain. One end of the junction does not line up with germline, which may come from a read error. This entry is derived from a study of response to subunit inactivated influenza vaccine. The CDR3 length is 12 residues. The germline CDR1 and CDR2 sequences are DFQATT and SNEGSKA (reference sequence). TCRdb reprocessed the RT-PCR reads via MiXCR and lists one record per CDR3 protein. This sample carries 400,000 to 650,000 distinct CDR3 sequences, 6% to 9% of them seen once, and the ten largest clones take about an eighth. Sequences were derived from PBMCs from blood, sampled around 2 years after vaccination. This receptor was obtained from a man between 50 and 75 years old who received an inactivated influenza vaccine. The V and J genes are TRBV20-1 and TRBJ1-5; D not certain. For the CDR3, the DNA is TGCAGTGCTGAGGTGGGAACTCAGCCCCAGCATTTC. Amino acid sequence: CSAEVGTQPQHF.